The T cell receptor beta chain under discussion was sequenced for a study of vaccination and CD4 T cells after COVID-19 (dated by TCRdb to 2021 to 2024). About the full investigation: SARS-CoV-2 positivity had been established in the convalescent patients by nasal swab PCR, and mild disease was recorded in roughly 9 of these patients and severe disease in one. The convalescent cohort included six males and four females, with two Hispanic individuals, seven Caucasians, two Asians and one multiracial person. Participants got two doses of the Pfizer-BioNTech BNT162b2 vaccine (n=8) or two doses of the Moderna mRNA-1273 vaccine (n=2). Post-COVID blood samples from convalescent patients were collected a median of around 100 days after diagnosis, with a range of about 35 to 161 days. The time from the second vaccine dose to post-vaccine blood sampling had a median of roughly 70 days and ranged from 14 to 241 days. Culture stimuli were overlapping spike peptide pools from SARS-CoV-2 and from the common cold coronaviruses HCoV-NL63, HCoV-OC43 and HCoV-229E. As controls, cultures received a CEFX viral epitope pool (the positive control), an HIV-1 Nef peptide pool (the negative control), or no peptide at all. The spike-specific CD4+ TCR repertoire was compared before and after mRNA vaccination in over nine COVID-19 convalescent patients and a handful of infection-naive healthy vaccine recipients.

Preparation of the library involved PCR. DNA from cultured CD4+ T cells underwent TCR sequencing with the Oncomine TCR Beta short-read assay at the Johns Hopkins FTIC core. Genomic DNA was extracted from the cultured CD4+ T cells with the QIAamp micro DNA kit. Oncomine TCR Beta libraries made from cultured CD4+ T cells were pooled using unique dual indexes and sequenced on an Illumina iSeq 100. The original methods were these. Non-productive sequences were removed, and CDR3s that did not start with C, did not end with F or W, or were shorter than 7 amino acids were discarded. The MANAFEST web application was used to identify antigen-specific clonotypes by comparing peptide-stimulated wells against reference wells and other culture wells. An FDR below 0.05, an odds ratio above 5, and a productive frequency above 0.1% in at least two of three replicate wells were required for clones to be considered positive. Clonotypes that were significantly expanded in both SARS-CoV-2 spike wells and at least one common cold coronavirus spike condition were defined as cross-reactive. Using R version 3.6.1, CDR3 homology was evaluated through Levenshtein distances (stringdist) along with unrooted phylogenetic trees (ape). TCRdb itself trimmed the public reads at Q25 with fastp, ran MiXCR and retained productive beta chains. Every entry covers one CDR3 protein and lists the most common genes and DNA from its rows. TCRdb, not the authors, supplied the V and J calls. This sample comprises about 15,000 distinct CDR3 sequences, 55% to 85% of them detected only once. The top ten clonotypes cover 10% to 11% of the sample.

V is clipped by 0 bases and J by 1 base, and the sequence between their germline boundaries is 9 bases long. Via the germline V gene, CDR1 is MNHEY and CDR2 SVGEGT. The CDR3 goes from the cysteine to the phenylalanine over 15 residues. CDR3 DNA only is kept here, 45 bases in frame from base 1. The treatment or condition label on this specimen signifies: 10-day PBMC culture with coronavirus spike peptide pools or control peptides (ViraFEST assay). The ViraFEST assay, used in the study, expanded antigen-specific T cells with peptide pools and then identified the expanded clonotypes through TCR sequencing. The convalescent patients' positive SARS-CoV-2 PCR tests fell between March and December 2020, which was before the Alpha, Beta and Delta variants emerged in the United States. Approximately 2.1 million PBMCs per well were cultured in IMDM with roughly 5.5% human AB serum and 8.5 to 10 IU/ml IL-2, plus 10 ug/ml peptide pools. Half of the culture medium was replaced with fresh IL-2-containing medium on days 3 and 7. CD4+ T cells were isolated after roughly 10 days of culture through negative selection using the EasySep CD4+ T cell isolation kit. Ficoll-Paque Plus gradient centrifugation was used to isolate PBMCs from whole blood, and the isolated PBMCs were then either used fresh or cryopreserved at -140C. In general, triplicate wells were set up for every culture condition.

The paper as a whole reports these results and caveats: Of the vaccine-specific clones found in convalescent patients, nearly all (304 of 307) were mono-reactive for SARS-CoV-2 spike instead of being cross-reactive with common cold coronaviruses. Relatively few convalescent patients were included in the study, and early timepoints after natural infection were not analyzed. Among convalescent patients, a median about 86% of the SARS-CoV-2-reactive clones seen after vaccination appeared only after vaccination, which suggests priming specific to the vaccine. An increase in the median number of SARS-CoV-2-reactive clonotypes from 21 after infection to roughly 39 after vaccination was observed, but the change was not found to be significant.

A word on this clonotype: Its antigen has not been determined. No base qualities exist here, and no much larger clone lies one base off it.

This receptor chain uses TRBV6-2 or TRBV6-3 and TRBJ1-1; the D gene cannot be resolved reliably. The specimen was CD4+ T cells from blood, cultured in vitro. The TCR sequence derives from a human donor who had recovered from COVID-19. The CDR3 region has the sequence CASSYSGSSNTEAFF. The DNA sequence follows: TGTGCCAGCAGTTACTCTGGCAGCTCGAACACTGAAGCTTTCTTT.